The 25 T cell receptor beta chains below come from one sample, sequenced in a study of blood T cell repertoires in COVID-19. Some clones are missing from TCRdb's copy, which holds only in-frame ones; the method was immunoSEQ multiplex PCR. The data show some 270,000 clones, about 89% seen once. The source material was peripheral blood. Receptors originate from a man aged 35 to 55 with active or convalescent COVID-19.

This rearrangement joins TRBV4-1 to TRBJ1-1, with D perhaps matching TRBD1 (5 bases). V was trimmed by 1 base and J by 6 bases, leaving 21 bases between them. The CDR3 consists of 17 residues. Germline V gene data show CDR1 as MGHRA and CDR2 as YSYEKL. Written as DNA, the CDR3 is TGCGCCAGCAGCCAAGTCGCCCAGGGCCTGGCTTCGGCTGAAGCTTTCTTT. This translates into CASSQVAQGLASAEAFF.

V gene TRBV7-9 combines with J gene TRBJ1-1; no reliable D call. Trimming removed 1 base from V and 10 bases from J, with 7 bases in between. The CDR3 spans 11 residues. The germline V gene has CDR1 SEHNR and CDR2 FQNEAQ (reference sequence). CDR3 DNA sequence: TGTGCCAGCAGCTTAGAGGAGGTAGCTTTCTTT. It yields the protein CASSLEEVAFF. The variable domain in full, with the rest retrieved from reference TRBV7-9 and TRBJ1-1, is DTGVSQNPRHKITKRGQNVTFRCDPISEHNRLYWYRQTLGQGPEFLTYFQNEAQLEKSRLLSDRFSAERPKGSFSTLEIQRTEQGDSAMYLCASSLEEVAFFGQGTRLTVV.

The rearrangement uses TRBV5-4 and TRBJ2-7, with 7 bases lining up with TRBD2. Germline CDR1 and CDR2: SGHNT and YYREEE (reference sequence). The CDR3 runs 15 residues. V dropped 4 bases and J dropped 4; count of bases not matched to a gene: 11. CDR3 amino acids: CASSLHGGGRYEQYF. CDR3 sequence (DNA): TGTGCCAGCAGCCTCCATGGGGGGGGGAGGTACGAGCAGTACTTC.

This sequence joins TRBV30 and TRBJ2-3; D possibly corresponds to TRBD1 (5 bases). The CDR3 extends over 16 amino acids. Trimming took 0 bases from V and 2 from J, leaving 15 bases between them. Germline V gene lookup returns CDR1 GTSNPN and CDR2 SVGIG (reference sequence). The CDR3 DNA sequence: TGTGCCTGGAGTGTGGGGCCGGTAGCCTCCACAGATACGCAGTATTTT. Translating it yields CAWSVGPVASTDTQYF.

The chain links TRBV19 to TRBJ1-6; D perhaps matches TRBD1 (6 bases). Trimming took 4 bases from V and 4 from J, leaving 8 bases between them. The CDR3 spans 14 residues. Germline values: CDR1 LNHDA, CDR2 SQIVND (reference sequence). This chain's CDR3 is CASSTQGYNSPLHF. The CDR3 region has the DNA TGTGCCAGTAGTACCCAGGGGTATAATTCACCCCTCCACTTT.

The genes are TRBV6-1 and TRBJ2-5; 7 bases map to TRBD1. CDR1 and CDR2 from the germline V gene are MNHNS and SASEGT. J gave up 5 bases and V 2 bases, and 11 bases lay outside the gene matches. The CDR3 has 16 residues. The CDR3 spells CASSENIWDSKETQYF. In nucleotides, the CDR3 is TGTGCCAGCAGTGAAAACATCTGGGACAGCAAGGAGACCCAGTACTTC.

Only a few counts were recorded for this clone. The CDR3, as DNA: TGTGCCAGCAGCCCCGGTGGGAACACTGAAGCTTTCTTT. This codes for CASSPGGNTEAFF. V and J are TRBV7-8 and TRBJ1-1; D is unclear. Trimming left V 5 bases short and J 1 base short, with 8 bases between. Germline CDR1 and CDR2: SGHVS and FQNEAQ. The CDR3 covers 13 residues. Based on the CDR3 plus reference TRBV7-8 and TRBJ1-1, the full variable domain is GAGVSQSPRYKVAKRGQDVALRCDPISGHVSLFWYQQALGQGPEFLTYFQNEAQLDKSGLPSDRFFAERPEGSVSTLKIQRTQQEDSAVYLCASSPGGNTEAFFGQGTRLTVV.

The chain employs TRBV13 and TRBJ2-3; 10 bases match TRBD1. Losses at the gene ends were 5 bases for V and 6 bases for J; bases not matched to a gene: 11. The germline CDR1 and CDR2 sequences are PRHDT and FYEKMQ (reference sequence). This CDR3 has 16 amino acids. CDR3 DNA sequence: TGTGCCAGCAGCCCAGGGACAGGGGCAGGAGAGGATACGCAGTATTTT. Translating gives CASSPGTGAGEDTQYF. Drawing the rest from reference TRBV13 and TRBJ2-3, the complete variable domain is AAGVIQSPRHLIKEKRETATLKCYPIPRHDTVYWYQQGPGQDPQFLISFYEKMQSDKGSIPDRFSAQQFSDYHSELNMSSLELGDSALYFCASSPGTGAGEDTQYFGPGTRLTVL.

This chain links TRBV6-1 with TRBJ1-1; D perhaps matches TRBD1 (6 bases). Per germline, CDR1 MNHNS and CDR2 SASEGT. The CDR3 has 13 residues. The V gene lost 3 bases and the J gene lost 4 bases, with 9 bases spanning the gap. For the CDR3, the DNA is TGTGCCAGCAGTGAGCCAGGGGCCACTGAAGCTTTCTTT. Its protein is CASSEPGATEAFF.

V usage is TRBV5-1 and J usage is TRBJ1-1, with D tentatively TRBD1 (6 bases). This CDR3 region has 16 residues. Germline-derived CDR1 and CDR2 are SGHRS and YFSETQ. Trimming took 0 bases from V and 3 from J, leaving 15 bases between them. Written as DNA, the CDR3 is TGCGCCAGCAGCTTGGGGGTCACAGGGAGCTACACTGAAGCTTTCTTT. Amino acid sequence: CASSLGVTGSYTEAFF.

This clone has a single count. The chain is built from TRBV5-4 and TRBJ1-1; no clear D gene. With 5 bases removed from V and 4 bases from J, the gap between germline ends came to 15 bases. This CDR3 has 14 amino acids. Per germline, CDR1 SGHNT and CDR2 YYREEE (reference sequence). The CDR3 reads CASRLGREGTEAFF. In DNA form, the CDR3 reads TGTGCCAGCAGACTCGGGAGGGAGGGCACTGAAGCTTTCTTT.

The CDR3 spells CASKTRTSLTDTQYF. The CDR3 DNA sequence: TGTGCCAGCAAGACTAGGACAAGCCTCACAGATACGCAGTATTTT. The rearrangement joins TRBV6-5 to TRBJ2-3; TRBD2 is a possible D gene (6 bases). Trimming cost V 7 bases and J 2 bases, with 16 bases left between them. This CDR3 contains 15 residues. Germline values: CDR1 MNHEY, CDR2 SVGAGI.

CDR3 region: CASGLIPGTGDIQYF. The CDR3 nucleotides are TGTGCTAGTGGTTTGATTCCCGGGACAGGGGACATTCAGTACTTC. V gene TRBV12-5 combines with J gene TRBJ2-4, with 10 positions matching TRBD1. CDR1 is LGHNT and CDR2 is FRNRAP in the germline V gene. J was trimmed by 8 bases and V by 2 bases; bases with no gene match: 6. CDR3 size: 15 residues.

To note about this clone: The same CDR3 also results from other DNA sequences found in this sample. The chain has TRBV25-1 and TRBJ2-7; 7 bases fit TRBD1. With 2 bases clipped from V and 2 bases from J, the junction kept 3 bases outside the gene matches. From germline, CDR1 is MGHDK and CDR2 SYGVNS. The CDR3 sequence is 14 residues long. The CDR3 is CASSEGTGAYEQYF. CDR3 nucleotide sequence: TGTGCCAGCAGTGAAGGTACAGGGGCCTACGAGCAGTACTTC.

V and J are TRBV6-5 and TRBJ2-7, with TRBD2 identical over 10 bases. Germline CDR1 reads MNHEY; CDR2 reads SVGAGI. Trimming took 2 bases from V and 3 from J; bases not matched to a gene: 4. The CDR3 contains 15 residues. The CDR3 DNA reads TGTGCCAGCAGTTACCAAACTAGCGGGATCTACGAGCAGTACTTC. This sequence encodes CASSYQTSGIYEQYF.

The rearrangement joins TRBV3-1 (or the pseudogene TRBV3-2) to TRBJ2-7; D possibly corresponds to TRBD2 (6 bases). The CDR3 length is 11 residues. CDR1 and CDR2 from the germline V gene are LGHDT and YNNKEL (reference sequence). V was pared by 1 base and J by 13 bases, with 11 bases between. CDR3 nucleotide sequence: TGTGCCAGCAGCCAAGTTCGGGACTTTTACTTC. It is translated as CASSQVRDFYF.

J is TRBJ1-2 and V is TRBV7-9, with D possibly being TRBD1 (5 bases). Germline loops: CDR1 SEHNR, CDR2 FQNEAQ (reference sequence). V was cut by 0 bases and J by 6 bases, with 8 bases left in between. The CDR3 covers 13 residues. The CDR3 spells CASSLAGADGYTF. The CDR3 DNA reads TGTGCCAGCAGCTTAGCAGGGGCCGATGGCTACACCTTC.

The CDR3 DNA is TGTGCCAGCAGCGCCATTACAGGGGTGCATGGCTACACCTTC. This encodes CASSAITGVHGYTF. This sequence joins TRBV7-8 and TRBJ1-2; 7 bases are a match to TRBD1. Germline CDR1 reads SGHVS; CDR2 reads FQNEAQ. The V and J ends lost 5 bases and 6 bases, in that order; junction bases with no gene match: 9. CDR3 length: 14 residues.

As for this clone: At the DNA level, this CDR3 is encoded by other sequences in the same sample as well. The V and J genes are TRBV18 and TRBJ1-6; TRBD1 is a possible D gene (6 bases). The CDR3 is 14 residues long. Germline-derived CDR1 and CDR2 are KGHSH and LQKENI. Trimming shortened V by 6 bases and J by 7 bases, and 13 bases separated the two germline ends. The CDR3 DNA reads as TGTGCCAGCTCCCCCGGGCAGGGGAATTCACCCCTCCACTTT. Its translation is CASSPGQGNSPLHF. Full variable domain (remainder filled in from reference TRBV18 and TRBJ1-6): NAGVMQNPRHLVRRRGQEARLRCSPMKGHSHVYWYRQLPEEGLKFMVYLQKENIIDESGMPKERFSAEFPKEGPSILRIQQVVRGDSAAYFCASSPGQGNSPLHFGNGTRLTVT.

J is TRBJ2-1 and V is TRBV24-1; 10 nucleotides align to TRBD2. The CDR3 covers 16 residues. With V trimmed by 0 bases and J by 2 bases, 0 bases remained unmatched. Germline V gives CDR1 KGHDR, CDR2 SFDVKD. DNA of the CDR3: TGTGCCACCAGTGATTTGACTAGCGGGACCTACAATGAGCAGTTCTTC. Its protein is CATSDLTSGTYNEQFF.

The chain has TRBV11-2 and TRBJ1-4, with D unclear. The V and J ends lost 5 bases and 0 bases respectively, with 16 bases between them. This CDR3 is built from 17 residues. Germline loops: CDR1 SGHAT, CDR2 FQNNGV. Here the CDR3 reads CASSRWARVATNEKLFF. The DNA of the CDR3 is TGTGCCAGCAGCCGATGGGCCCGAGTTGCAACTAATGAAAAACTGTTTTTT.

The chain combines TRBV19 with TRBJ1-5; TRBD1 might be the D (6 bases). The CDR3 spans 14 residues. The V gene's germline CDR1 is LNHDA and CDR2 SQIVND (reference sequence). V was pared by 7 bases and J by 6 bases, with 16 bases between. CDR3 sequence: CASTTKGGSQPQHF. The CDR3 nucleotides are TGTGCCAGTACCACGAAAGGGGGATCTCAGCCCCAGCATTTT.

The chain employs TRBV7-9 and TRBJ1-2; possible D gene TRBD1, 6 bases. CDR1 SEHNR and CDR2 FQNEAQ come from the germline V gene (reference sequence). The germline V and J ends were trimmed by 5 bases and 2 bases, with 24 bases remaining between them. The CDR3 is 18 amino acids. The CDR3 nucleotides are TGTGCCAGCAGCCCTTGGAGGACGACGGGGGGCGCCAACTATGGCTACACCTTC. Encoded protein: CASSPWRTTGGANYGYTF.

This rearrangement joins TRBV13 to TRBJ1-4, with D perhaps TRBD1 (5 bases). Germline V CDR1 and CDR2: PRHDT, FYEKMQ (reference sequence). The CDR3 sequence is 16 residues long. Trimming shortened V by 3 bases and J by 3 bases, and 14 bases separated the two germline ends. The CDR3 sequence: CASSLRGHGPNEKLFF. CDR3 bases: TGTGCCAGCAGCTTGAGAGGACATGGGCCTAATGAAAAACTGTTTTTT.

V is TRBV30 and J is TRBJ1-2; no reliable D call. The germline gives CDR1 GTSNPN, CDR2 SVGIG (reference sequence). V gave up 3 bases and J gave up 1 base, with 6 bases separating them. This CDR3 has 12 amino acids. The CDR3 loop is CAWRSGNYGYTF. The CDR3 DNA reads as TGTGCCTGGAGAAGCGGTAACTATGGCTACACCTTC.